The sequence of this T cell receptor beta chain was determined in a study of memory CD4+ T cells and cytomegalovirus serostatus. About the study: This sample comes from healthy Belgian adults, 8 to 10 CMV seropositive, approximately 23 seronegative.

The sort gate was single viable CD3+CD4+CD8-CD45RO+ cells for memory CD4+ T cells. Method: immunoSEQ multiplex PCR; TCRdb's copy keeps in-frame clones and lacks some. This sample has about 50,000 clones; roughly 80% occur once, and the top ten carry 0.55% to 0.7%. Study observations and caveats: About 40% of the roughly 150 known CMV-associated TCRbeta sequences appeared in CD4+ memory.

CDR1 is SGHTS and CDR2 is YDEGEE in the germline V gene. Between the trimmed V and J ends, which lost 0 bases and 1 base, there was a span of 7 bases. This CDR3 contains 14 residues. On this clone itself: The antigen is undetermined.

Sample: memory CD4+ T cells from blood. The V call is TRBV5-8, the J call TRBJ2-5; D unclear. This sequence was found in an adult in good health and CMV-seronegative. CDR3 protein: CASSLVPPQETQYF. Written as DNA, the CDR3 is TGTGCCAGCAGCTTGGTTCCACCCCAAGAGACCCAGTACTTC.